The 31 T cell receptor beta chains listed next were all sequenced from one sample in a study of CD8 T cells in ankylosing spondylitis (dated by TCRdb to 2017 to 2019). Library creation used 5' RACE. Sequencing took place on an Illumina HiSeq 2500. TCRdb handled the public reads itself, with Q25 trimming in fastp and clone calling in MiXCR, and kept productive beta chains. Identical CDR3 protein sequences are pooled into one entry, listed with their most common genes and DNA. Across this sample there are some 220,000 distinct CDR3 sequences, with around 8% seen only once. Clones ranked in the top ten supply roughly 4.9% of the sample. The sequencing input was blood, either unsorted or a sorted T cell fraction (not recorded which). Receptors were obtained from a female donor with ankylosing spondylitis or in good health (not recorded which).

This clonotype was picked up a small number of times. V usage is TRBV7-8 and J usage is TRBJ1-5; TRBD1 might be the D (5 bases). There are 15 residues in the CDR3. Germline lookup yields CDR1 SGHVS and CDR2 FQNEAQ. V shed 1 base and J shed 7 bases, with 14 bases lying between them. The CDR3 coding sequence is TGTGCCAGCAGCTTAGGCCCAGGGTTAAGCCAGCCCCAGCATTTT. Protein: CASSLGPGLSQPQHF. Looking up the rest from reference TRBV7-8 and TRBJ1-5 gives the full variable domain: GAGVSQSPRYKVAKRGQDVALRCDPISGHVSLFWYQQALGQGPEFLTYFQNEAQLDKSGLPSDRFFAERPEGSVSTLKIQRTQQEDSAVYLCASSLGPGLSQPQHFGDGTRLSIL.

This clonotype was counted ten times or more. This chain uses TRBV7-8 with TRBJ2-3; TRBD2 might be the D (6 bases). Per the germline V gene, CDR1 is SGHVS and CDR2 is FQNEAQ. Trimming pared 4 bases from V and 2 bases from J, leaving 16 bases between. This CDR3 is built from 16 residues. The CDR3 region has the DNA TGTGCCAGCAGCTACGTTAGCGGTACCCCCACAGATACGCAGTATTTT. As protein: CASSYVSGTPTDTQYF.

Turning to this clonotype: This may be a read error: a much more frequent sequence differs by one nucleotide. The rearrangement links TRBV13 to TRBJ1-5; TRBD1 might be the D (6 bases). The length of the CDR3 is 12 residues. Germline values: CDR1 PRHDT, CDR2 FYEKMQ (reference sequence). The CDR3 bases are TGTGCCAACAGCTTAGAAGGGGGACCCCAGCATTTT. The encoded protein is CANSLEGGPQHF.

The chain links TRBV7-2 to TRBJ2-3, with 9 bases that match TRBD2. Germline CDR1 and CDR2: SGHTA and FQGNSA. There are 18 residues in the CDR3. After removal of 0 bases from V and 4 bases from J, the junction contained 11 bases not matched to a gene. The CDR3 DNA reads TGTGCCAGCAGCTTAGCGGGACTAGCAGGAGTCTCCCCAGATACGCAGTATTTT. Its translation is CASSLAGLAGVSPDTQYF.

This clonotype was counted many times. The chain couples TRBV20-1 to TRBJ2-1; D not certain. CDR1 and CDR2 from the germline V gene are DFQATT and SNEGSKA (reference sequence). The CDR3 has 12 amino acids. The V gene lost 3 bases and the J gene lost 5 bases, with 8 bases spanning the gap. The CDR3 DNA reads as TGCAGTGCTAGGGAATGGAACAATGAGCAGTTCTTC. Translation gives CSAREWNNEQFF.

At least ten counts were recorded for this clonotype. The CDR3 bases are TGCAGTGCTAGAGATGGGGTGCCGTCCGGAAACACCATATATTTT. This sequence encodes CSARDGVPSGNTIYF. The chain has TRBV20-1 and TRBJ1-3; D is undetermined. CDR3 size: 15 residues. Germline CDR1 DFQATT, CDR2 SNEGSKA (reference sequence). The V gene lost 0 bases and the J gene lost 4 bases, with 13 bases spanning the gap.

This clonotype was recorded many times. As DNA, the CDR3 is TGTGCCAGCAGCCGGGGACAGTCGGGCTACGAGCAGTACTTC. Protein: CASSRGQSGYEQYF. V and J are TRBV6-1 and TRBJ2-7; 7 positions agree with TRBD1. Germline CDR1 and CDR2: MNHNS and SASEGT. This CDR3 is 14 amino acids long. Trimming removed 6 bases from V and 3 bases from J; junction bases left unmatched: 8.

The chain uses TRBV28 and TRBJ2-7; 8 bases agree with TRBD1. Germline V CDR1 and CDR2: MDHEN, SYDVKM. V shed 10 bases and J 3 bases; nucleotides not matched to a gene: 8. The CDR3 is 13 amino acids. CDR3 region: CATSETGDYEQYF. CDR3 DNA: TGTGCCACCTCCGAGACAGGGGACTACGAGCAGTACTTC.

This clonotype was seen a handful of times. V and J are TRBV20-1 and TRBJ2-7, with 15 bases aligning to TRBD2. Germline lookup yields CDR1 DFQATT and CDR2 SNEGSKA (reference sequence). Trimming cost V 2 bases and J 3 bases; bases outside gene matches: 11. The length of the CDR3 is 18 residues. The CDR3 DNA reads TGCAGTGCTAGACGCCCGGGACTAGCGGGGGGACAAAACTACGAGCAGTACTTC. Amino acid sequence: CSARRPGLAGGQNYEQYF.

This clonotype was recorded at least ten times. The chain uses TRBV10-3 and TRBJ2-3, with a possible D match to TRBD2 (7 bases). This CDR3 spans 15 amino acids. V was trimmed by 3 bases and J by 0 bases, leaving 10 bases between them. The germline CDR1 and CDR2 sequences are ENHRY and SYGVKD. The CDR3 nucleotides are TGTGCCATCAGTGAAGGGGGAGGGAGCACAGATACGCAGTATTTT. This encodes CAISEGGGSTDTQYF.

This clonotype occurred many times. The chain carries TRBV6-2 or TRBV6-3 and TRBJ2-1; 9 positions match TRBD2. CDR1 and CDR2 (germline): MNHEY, SVGEGT. J lost 8 bases, V lost 2 bases, and 13 bases had no gene match. The CDR3 is made up of 17 amino acids. The CDR3 DNA is TGTGCCAGCAGTTACGTTCGCGGGAGGGCCGACCGCGATGAGCAGTTCTTC. This encodes CASSYVRGRADRDEQFF.

Ten or more counts support this clonotype. The genes are TRBV7-2 and TRBJ2-1, with 8 bases that match TRBD2. In germline, CDR1 is SGHTA, CDR2 FQGNSA. The ends lost 1 base at V and 6 bases at J; junction bases unmatched: 8. CDR3 length equals 16 residues. CDR3 amino acids: CASSLGSGSLPNEQFF. As DNA, the CDR3 is TGTGCCAGCAGCTTAGGAAGCGGGAGCCTACCCAATGAGCAGTTCTTC.

The sample holds many counts of this clonotype. The chain recombines TRBV12-5 with TRBJ2-7; 7 bases line up with TRBD1. Per germline, CDR1 LGHNT and CDR2 FRNRAP. The V gene end was trimmed by 2 bases and the J gene end by 7 bases; junction bases not matched to a gene: 8. The CDR3 totals 14 residues. CDR3: CASGLNHRGGEQYF. CDR3 in DNA: TGTGCTAGTGGTTTGAACCACAGGGGTGGTGAGCAGTACTTC.

The sample holds many counts of this clonotype. The chain employs TRBV12-3 or TRBV12-4 and TRBJ1-1; no firm D call. The V end was cut by 5 bases, the J end by 0 bases, with 10 bases between. This CDR3 has 14 amino acids. CDR3 nucleotides: TGTGCCAGCAGTCCCCGGACGGTGAACACTGAAGCTTTCTTT. This translates into CASSPRTVNTEAFF.

Turning to this clonotype: This clone may be a read error of a much larger clone one base away. This chain links TRBV19 with TRBJ2-6; no clear D. CDR1 and CDR2 (germline): LNHDA, SQIVND (reference sequence). CDR3 length equals 15 residues. As DNA, the CDR3 is TGTGTCAGTAGTCCACAAACACCTGGGGCCAACGTCCTGACTTTC. Translation gives CVSSPQTPGANVLTF.

This clonotype was recorded at least ten times. This chain links TRBV7-9 with TRBJ2-3, with 10 bases lining up with TRBD2. This CDR3 has 15 residues. Germline CDR1 SEHNR, CDR2 FQNEAQ (reference sequence). The V gene end was trimmed by 7 bases and the J gene end by 3 bases; junction bases not matched to a gene: 7. The CDR3 DNA reads as TGTGCCAGCAACCCTAGCGGGAGTGGAACAGATACGCAGTATTTT. This gives the protein CASNPSGSGTDTQYF.

This clonotype was seen at least ten times. The chain combines TRBV28 with TRBJ2-7; possible D gene TRBD1, 6 bases. Germline CDR1 reads MDHEN; CDR2 reads SYDVKM. CDR3 length: 14 amino acids. The V gene lost 5 bases and the J gene lost 3 bases, with 14 bases spanning the gap. The chain's CDR3 is CASSPGVGDYEQYF. The CDR3 bases are TGTGCCAGCAGTCCAGGGGTGGGGGACTACGAGCAGTACTTC.

This clonotype was counted ten times or more. V is TRBV4-3 and J is TRBJ2-5, with D possibly being TRBD1 (7 bases). The CDR3 consists of 15 residues. Trimming cost V 0 bases and J 4 bases, with 12 bases left between them. Germline CDR1 and CDR2: LGHNA and YSLEER. The CDR3 reads CASSQDAGGGETQYF. DNA of the CDR3: TGCGCCAGCAGCCAAGATGCAGGGGGAGGAGAGACCCAGTACTTC.

On this clonotype itself: A junction boundary mismatches the germline segment, possibly from a read error. This chain uses TRBV6-5 with TRBJ2-1; D unclear. Per the germline V gene, CDR1 is MNHEY and CDR2 is SVGAGI. CDR3 size: 13 residues. CDR3: CVSSYLGSDEQFF. The CDR3 DNA reads as TGTGTCAGCAGTTACCTTGGTAGTGATGAGCAGTTCTTC.

This clonotype occurred a few times. The chain combines TRBV4-3 with TRBJ2-1, with TRBD2 matching over 13 bases. The ends lost 0 bases at V and 7 bases at J; junction bases unmatched: 3. Per germline, CDR1 LGHNA and CDR2 YSLEER. This CDR3 spans 16 amino acids. The CDR3 spells CASSQEGTSGMNEQFF. CDR3 nucleotide sequence: TGCGCCAGCAGCCAAGAAGGGACTAGCGGGATGAATGAGCAGTTCTTC.

This clonotype was detected many times. This chain uses TRBV4-3 with TRBJ1-3, with TRBD1 matching over 8 bases. The V and J ends lost 0 bases and 3 bases, in that order; junction bases with no gene match: 7. The CDR3 has 17 amino acids. CDR1 is LGHNA and CDR2 is YSLEER in the germline V gene. CDR3 DNA sequence: TGCGCCAGCAGCCAAGACGGACAGGGAAGCTTTGGAAACACCATATATTTT. Translating it yields CASSQDGQGSFGNTIYF.

The chain uses TRBV7-2 and TRBJ2-3, with 7 bases lining up with TRBD2. Germline-derived CDR1 and CDR2 are SGHTA and FQGNSA. This CDR3 region has 17 residues. Germline trimming cut 0 bases from V and 3 bases from J; bases unmatched to any gene: 9. As DNA, the CDR3 is TGTGCCAGCAGCTTAGCGGGAGGGCGGGGGAAAACAGATACGCAGTATTTT. Translated, it gives CASSLAGGRGKTDTQYF.

This clonotype occurred a few times. V usage is TRBV7-2 and J usage is TRBJ2-7; TRBD2 is a possible D gene (5 bases). CDR1 is SGHTA and CDR2 is FQGNSA in the germline V gene. V shed 7 bases and J shed 0 bases, with 16 bases lying between them. This CDR3 is built from 15 residues. CDR3 DNA: TGTGCCAGCACCGACCATGGACTGATCTCCTACGAGCAGTACTTC. Translation gives CASTDHGLISYEQYF.

This clonotype was recorded many times. The chain has TRBV5-5 and TRBJ2-7; TRBD2 agrees at 7 bases. The CDR3 length is 14 residues. Germline V lookup: CDR1 SGHKS, CDR2 YYEKEE (reference sequence). V shed 3 bases, J shed 3 bases, and the junction held 6 bases outside the gene matches. The CDR3 here is CASSWTRRGYEQYF. The DNA of the CDR3 is TGTGCCAGCAGCTGGACTAGGAGGGGCTACGAGCAGTACTTC. The full variable domain, in which reference TRBV5-5 and TRBJ2-7 provide the parts outside the CDR3, is DAGVTQSPTHLIKTRGQQVTLRCSPISGHKSVSWYQQVLGQGPQFIFQYYEKEERGRGNFPDRFSARQFPNYSSELNVNALLLGDSALYLCASSWTRRGYEQYFGPGTRLTVT.

The sample holds a few counts of this clonotype. The chain has TRBV24-1 and TRBJ2-5; the match to TRBD1 covers 10 bases. Trimming cost V 3 bases and J 6 bases; bases outside gene matches: 6. This CDR3 spans 15 amino acids. Germline V gene lookup returns CDR1 KGHDR and CDR2 SFDVKD. The CDR3 reads CATSDRGQGWKTQYF. The CDR3 DNA reads as TGTGCCACCAGTGATCGGGGACAGGGGTGGAAGACCCAGTACTTC.

The V call is TRBV6-1, the J call TRBJ1-2; D might be TRBD1 (5 bases). The CDR3 contains 14 residues. Germline CDR1 reads MNHNS; CDR2 reads SASEGT. V was shortened by 8 bases and J by 4 bases, with 17 bases between the two germline ends. The CDR3 reads CASGRTPDFYGYTF. CDR3 sequence (DNA): TGTGCCAGCGGTAGGACACCAGATTTCTATGGCTACACCTTC.

At least ten counts were recorded for this clonotype. J is TRBJ2-7 and V is TRBV6-2 or TRBV6-3, with 8 bases lining up with TRBD1. Trimming cost V 5 bases and J 4 bases; bases outside gene matches: 13. The CDR3 loop spans 16 amino acids. From germline, CDR1 is MNHEY and CDR2 SVGEGT. The CDR3 DNA is TGTGCCAGCAGTAAAGCAACCGGGACAGGTTTTTACGAGCAGTACTTC. Its protein product is CASSKATGTGFYEQYF.

This clonotype was counted at least ten times. The chain carries TRBV7-2 and TRBJ1-2; D is perhaps TRBD1 (5 bases). Germline V lookup: CDR1 SGHTA, CDR2 FQGNSA. The CDR3 runs 15 residues. Trimming shortened V by 3 bases and J by 8 bases, and 19 bases separated the two germline ends. The CDR3 is CASSFPGEGTEGYTF. Here the CDR3 DNA reads TGTGCCAGCAGCTTCCCGGGTGAAGGGACCGAAGGCTACACCTTC. Complete variable domain (other parts from reference TRBV7-2 and TRBJ1-2): GAGVSQSPSNKVTEKGKDVELRCDPISGHTALYWYRQSLGQGLEFLIYFQGNSAPDKSGLPSDRFSAERTGGSVSTLTIQRTQQEDSAVYLCASSFPGEGTEGYTFGSGTRLTVV.

A remark on this clonotype: Just one base apart from a much larger clone, this may be a read error. V usage is TRBV21-1 and J usage is TRBJ2-1. TRBV21-1 is a pseudogene locus. The CDR3 has 14 residues. CDR3 coding DNA: TGTGCCAGCAGCGAAAACGGAGCGATGGATGGGCAGTTCTTC. Protein: CASSENGAMDGQFF.

In its sample, this clonotype was seen many times. V is TRBV5-1 and J is TRBJ1-1, with D unclear. Trimming took off 4 bases at V and 4 bases at J, with 14 bases between the two ends. The CDR3 spans 14 residues. Looked up from germline, CDR1 is SGHRS and CDR2 is YFSETQ. CDR3 in DNA: TGCGCCAGCAGCGTGGATACGATGGGCACTGAAGCTTTCTTT. Its translation is CASSVDTMGTEAFF. Using reference TRBV5-1 and TRBJ1-1 for the parts outside the CDR3, the full variable domain is KAGVTQTPRYLIKTRGQQVTLSCSPISGHRSVSWYQQTPGQGLQFLFEYFSETQRNKGNFPGRFSGRQFSNSRSEMNVSTLELGDSALYLCASSVDTMGTEAFFGQGTRLTVV.

This clonotype was detected ten times or more. CDR3 protein: CASSVGRSYEQYF. DNA of the CDR3: TGTGCCAGCAGCGTAGGAAGATCCTACGAGCAGTACTTC. The chain recombines TRBV14 with TRBJ2-7, with D unclear. This CDR3 region has 13 residues. Germline V CDR1 and CDR2: SGHDN, FVKESK. V was clipped by 5 bases and J by 1 base, with 9 bases between them.